This is a list of T cell receptor beta chains from one sample in a study of shared clonotypes between healthy human individuals. Repertoires were generated with immunoSEQ multiplex PCR, while TCRdb's copy carries only in-frame clones and drops some. The repertoire holds about 2.4 million clones, with approximately 94% as singletons. Specimen: naive CD4+ T cells from PBMCs. The receptors originated from a man aged 18-30 years in good health. Some clones in this sample may be carry-over from other donors' samples. The CDR3 runs from the conserved cysteine through the conserved F or W. Each record gives: D gene, J gene, CDR3 length, V gene, clone size, CDR3 DNA, CDR3 protein. D genes are given only for firm matches. Clone size is given for some rows only: seen once, a few or many times, or a class if the clone is expanded.

NA,TRBJ1-1,14,TRBV4-1,NA,TGCGCCAGCAGCCCCACGGTCATGAACACTGAAGCTTTCTTT,CASSPTVMNTEAFF
NA,TRBJ1-2,14,TRBV6-5,NA,TGTGCCAGCAGCCGCAGTGGGGAAAACTATGGCTACACCTTC,CASSRSGENYGYTF
NA,TRBJ2-7,13,TRBV29-1,NA,TGCAGCGTTGCCCCGGGACTCTCCTACGAGCAGTACTTC,CSVAPGLSYEQYF
NA,TRBJ2-3,12,TRBV29-1,NA,TGCAGCGTCCTACGGGGCACAGATACGCAGTATTTT,CSVLRGTDTQYF
NA,TRBJ2-5,13,TRBV9,NA,TGTGCCAGCAGCGTAGGTATAAAAGAGACCCAGTACTTC,CASSVGIKETQYF
NA,TRBJ2-7,15,TRBV6-5,NA,TGTGCCAGCAGTTACTCCGGGGCAGGGAGGTACGAGCAGTACTTC,CASSYSGAGRYEQYF
NA,TRBJ2-7,13,TRBV6-6,NA,TGTGCCAGCAGTTACGGTAGCGATTACGAGCAGTACTTC,CASSYGSDYEQYF
NA,TRBJ2-1,15,TRBV5-1,NA,TGCGCCAGCAGCATTGGACCGTCATCCTACAATGAGCAGTTCTTC,CASSIGPSSYNEQFF
NA,TRBJ2-3,13,TRBV4-1,NA,TGCGCCAGCAGCCAAGTTTGGGCAGATACGCAGTATTTT,CASSQVWADTQYF
TRBD1,TRBJ1-2,16,TRBV4-1,NA,TGCGCCAGCAGCCGCATACCGGGACAGGGTATGAATGGCTACACCTTC,CASSRIPGQGMNGYTF
TRBD1,TRBJ1-5,14,TRBV18,few,TGTGCCAGCTCGCAAGGACAGGGTAATCAGCCCCAGCATTTT,CASSQGQGNQPQHF
NA,TRBJ2-3,14,TRBV15,NA,TGTGCCACCAGCAGACTCACAGGCACAGATACGCAGTATTTT,CATSRLTGTDTQYF
TRBD1,TRBJ2-5,18,TRBV18,NA,TGTGCCAGCTCACCATTGGTCGGCGTTGGGACAGGGAAAGAGACCCAGTACTTC,CASSPLVGVGTGKETQYF
NA,TRBJ1-2,13,TRBV4-3,NA,TGCGCCAGCAGCCCCGGGGCCTACTATGGCTACACCTTC,CASSPGAYYGYTF
TRBD1,TRBJ1-2,12,TRBV2,NA,TGTGCCAGCGGGGGACAGGGGGATGGCTACACCTTC,CASGGQGDGYTF
NA,TRBJ1-5,16,TRBV9,NA,TGTGCCAGCAGCGTAGTGGGAGGGGATGAGTATCAGCCCCAGCATTTT,CASSVVGGDEYQPQHF
NA,TRBJ2-5,13,TRBV29-1,NA,TGCAGCGTTGAATCAGGGGCCCGGGGGACCCAGTACTTC,CSVESGARGTQYF
NA,TRBJ2-7,14,TRBV6-6,NA,TGTGCCAGCAGTTACTCGGGTACCAGCTACGAGCAGTACTTC,CASSYSGTSYEQYF
NA,TRBJ2-5,17,TRBV5-1,once,TGCGCCAGCAGCTTGGGGACTAGGGGGCCCTCCCCAGAGACCCAGTACTTC,CASSLGTRGPSPETQYF
NA,TRBJ2-4,16,TRBV29-1,NA,TGCAGCGTTGATTCGGGACGAATACTAGCCAAAAACATTCAGTACTTC,CSVDSGRILAKNIQYF
NA,TRBJ2-7,13,TRBV30,NA,TGTGCCTGGGCCGCAGGGGCCCTCTACGAGCAGTACTTC,CAWAAGALYEQYF
NA,TRBJ2-5,15,TRBV5-4,NA,TGTGCCAGCAGCTTGGAACCGGGGCACCAAGAGACCCAGTACTTC,CASSLEPGHQETQYF
NA,TRBJ2-7,15,TRBV2,NA,TGTGCCAGCAGTGTGGACAGTGCAGGGTTGGGTGAGCAGTACTTC,CASSVDSAGLGEQYF
TRBD1,TRBJ2-1,15,TRBV11-3,few,TGTGCCAGCAGCCCACGACAGGGGGCCTACAATGAGCAGTTCTTC,CASSPRQGAYNEQFF
NA,TRBJ2-7,19,TRBV7-9,NA,TGTGCCAGCAGCTCACTCGGGCCAGGGGATGGGAGAAGGTCCTACGAGCAGTACTTC,CASSSLGPGDGRRSYEQYF
NA,TRBJ2-7,12,TRBV28,NA,TGTGCCAGCAGTTCGACCACCCTCGAGCAGTACTTC,CASSSTTLEQYF
NA,TRBJ2-1,15,TRBV7-3,NA,TGTGCCAGCAGCCCGGGACCTGGGGCCTACAATGAGCAGTTCTTC,CASSPGPGAYNEQFF
NA,TRBJ1-1,12,TRBV18,NA,TGTGCCAGCTCACCACCGACTGCCTTGGCTTTCTTT,CASSPPTALAFF
NA,TRBJ2-4,14,TRBV29-1,NA,TGCAGCGTTGAAGTTGGGATAGCCAAAAACATTCAGTACTTC,CSVEVGIAKNIQYF
NA,TRBJ1-2,13,TRBV5-8,NA,TGTGCCAGCAGCTTGCGGGGGGGGCCGCTAAACACCTTC,CASSLRGGPLNTF
NA,TRBJ2-5,13,TRBV5-5,NA,TGTGCCAGCCTTGAGAGAGTATCTGAGACCCAGTACTTC,CASLERVSETQYF
NA,TRBJ2-1,15,TRBV5-1,once,TGCGCCAGCAGCTTGGCGGCTCTCTCCTACAATGAGCAGTTCTTC,CASSLAALSYNEQFF
TRBD1,TRBJ1-1,16,TRBV5-8,NA,TGTGCCAGCAGCTGGGACAGGGTGTACTGGGACACTGAAGCTTTCTTT,CASSWDRVYWDTEAFF
TRBD2,TRBJ2-7,15,TRBV6-5,NA,TGTGCCAGCAGTTACTCGGCTAGCGGACCCTACGAGCAGTACTTC,CASSYSASGPYEQYF
NA,TRBJ1-3,13,TRBV6-1,NA,TGTGCCAGCAGTGAAGTTGGAGGAAACACCATATATTTT,CASSEVGGNTIYF
NA,TRBJ1-2,15,TRBV28,NA,TGTGCCAGCAGGAAGTCCGGGCTCCCGAACTATGGCTACACCTTC,CASRKSGLPNYGYTF
NA,TRBJ2-1,15,TRBV5-1,NA,TGCGCCAGCAGACTCGACAGGACCCTTTACAATGAGCAGTTCTTC,CASRLDRTLYNEQFF
TRBD2,TRBJ2-7,16,TRBV5-1,NA,TGCGCCAGCAGCCCGGGAGATACTAGCGGATTACGAGAGCAGTACTTC,CASSPGDTSGLREQYF
NA,TRBJ1-1,13,TRBV6-1,once,TGTGCCGGTCTGAAGACGGAGAACACTGAAGCTTTCTTT,CAGLKTENTEAFF
NA,TRBJ2-5,16,TRBV9,NA,TGTGCCAGCAGCGAGACGGGACTCAATTCCTGGGGGACCCAGTACTTC,CASSETGLNSWGTQYF
NA,TRBJ1-1,13,TRBV14,NA,TGTGCCAGCAGCCATAAAAGGAACACTGAAGCTTTCTTT,CASSHKRNTEAFF
NA,TRBJ2-3,15,TRBV4-3,once,TGCGCCAGCAGCCAGAGTGGCTCCGGGATCGTTACGCAGTATTTT,CASSQSGSGIVTQYF
NA,TRBJ2-1,13,TRBV6-1,NA,TGTGCCAGCAGAATTGACTTCTACAATGAGCAGTTCTTC,CASRIDFYNEQFF
TRBD1,TRBJ2-7,15,TRBV7-2,once,TGTGCCAGCAGTACCGACAGGGAAGGAAGCTACGAGCAGTACTTC,CASSTDREGSYEQYF
NA,TRBJ1-1,14,TRBV5-1,NA,TGCGCCAGCAGCCTAGGATATAAGAACACTGAAGCTTTCTTT,CASSLGYKNTEAFF
TRBD1,TRBJ2-7,15,TRBV18,NA,TGTGCCAGCTCACCAGTGGACAGGGGGCTTCACGAGCAGTACTTC,CASSPVDRGLHEQYF
TRBD2,TRBJ2-5,14,TRBV2,NA,TGTGCCAGCAACCTAGCGGGAGTTCAAGAGACCCAGTACTTC,CASNLAGVQETQYF
NA,TRBJ2-1,15,TRBV30,NA,TGTGCCTGGAGTGTGAGACTTAGCTCCTACAATGAGCAGTTCTTC,CAWSVRLSSYNEQFF
NA,TRBJ2-2,14,TRBV27,NA,TGTGCCAGCAGGAATACAGGGAACACCGGGGAGCTGTTTTTT,CASRNTGNTGELFF
NA,TRBJ2-5,15,TRBV6-5,NA,TGTGCCAGCAGTTACTCGATGGGGCGCGGGGAGACCCAGTACTTC,CASSYSMGRGETQYF
NA,TRBJ2-1,15,TRBV6-6,NA,TGTGCCAGCAGTTACTCTGGGAGCTCCTACAATGAGCAGTTCTTC,CASSYSGSSYNEQFF
NA,TRBJ2-3,20,TRBV4-3,NA,TGCGCCAGCAGCCAAGGGTCGCATGGATTTGTCTCCGATAGCACAGATACGCAGTATTTT,CASSQGSHGFVSDSTDTQYF
NA,TRBJ2-1,14,TRBV28,NA,TGTGCCAGCAGGGGGAGTAAAGGAGTCAATGAGCAGTTCTTC,CASRGSKGVNEQFF
NA,TRBJ1-1,14,TRBV7-9,NA,TGTGCCAGCAGCTCAATATACAGTGACACTGAAGCTTTCTTT,CASSSIYSDTEAFF
TRBD2,TRBJ2-3,15,TRBV29-1,NA,TGCAGCGTCGGAGGCGGGACTAGCGGAACAGATACGCAGTATTTT,CSVGGGTSGTDTQYF
TRBD1,TRBJ2-2,14,TRBV2,NA,TGTGCCAGCAGCGGGGACAGTAAAACCGGGGAGCTGTTTTTT,CASSGDSKTGELFF
NA,TRBJ1-5,16,TRBV6-6,once,TGTGCCAGCAGGGACCTCCAGGGGCATAGCAATCAGCCCCAGCATTTT,CASRDLQGHSNQPQHF